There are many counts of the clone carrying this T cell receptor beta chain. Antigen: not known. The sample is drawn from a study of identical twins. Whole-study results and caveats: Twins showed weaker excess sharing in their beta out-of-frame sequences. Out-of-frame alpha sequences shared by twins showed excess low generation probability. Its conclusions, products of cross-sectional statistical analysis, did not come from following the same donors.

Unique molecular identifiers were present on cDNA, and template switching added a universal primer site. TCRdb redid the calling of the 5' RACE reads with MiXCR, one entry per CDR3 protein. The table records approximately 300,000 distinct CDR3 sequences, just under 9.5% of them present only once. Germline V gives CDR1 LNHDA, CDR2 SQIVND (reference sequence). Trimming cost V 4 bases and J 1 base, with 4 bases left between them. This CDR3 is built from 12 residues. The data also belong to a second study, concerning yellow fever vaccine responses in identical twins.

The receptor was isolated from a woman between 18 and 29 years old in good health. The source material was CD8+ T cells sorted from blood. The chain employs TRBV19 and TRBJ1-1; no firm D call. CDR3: CASSTGNTEAFF. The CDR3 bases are TGTGCCAGTAGTACAGGGAACACTGAAGCTTTCTTT.